This is a list of T cell receptor beta chains from one sample in a study of T cell responses to AZD1222 COVID-19 vaccine. Measured with immunoSEQ multiplex PCR; TCRdb has only the in-frame clones, and not every one. The profile shows about 140,000 clones, 92% of them singletons. The sample was peripheral blood, taken on day 0 of AZD1222 vaccination. Source of these receptors: an adult in good health. Both conserved end residues are part of each CDR3. D genes are given only for firm matches. Not all rows give a size; the values are once, few, many and, for expanded clones, a class.

j_call v_call clone_size d_call cdr3_length cdr3_aa cdr3_nt
TRBJ2-1 TRBV5-1 NA NA 16 CASSPDVRTPTSEQFF TGCGCCAGCAGCCCGGATGTCAGGACCCCTACCAGTGAGCAGTTCTTC
TRBJ2-2 TRBV11-2 few NA 13 CASSLGPTGELFF TGTGCCAGCAGCTTAGGCCCCACCGGGGAGCTGTTTTTT
TRBJ1-4 TRBV19 NA NA 15 CASSISDGGREKLFF TGTGCCAGTAGTATAAGCGATGGGGGCAGAGAAAAACTGTTTTTT
TRBJ2-2 TRBV21-1 NA NA 11 CASRLVGELFF TGTGCCAGCCGCCTGGTAGGGGAGCTGTTTTTT
TRBJ2-1 TRBV5-1 NA TRBD2 16 CASSRIAGVLGNEQFF TGCGCCAGCAGCCGAATAGCGGGAGTTTTGGGGAATGAGCAGTTCTTC
TRBJ2-3 TRBV5-1 NA NA 15 CASSRGGGSTDTQYF TGCGCCAGCAGCCGGGGAGGGGGAAGCACAGATACGCAGTATTTT
TRBJ2-7 TRBV5-5 NA NA 15 CASSFNPAASYEQYF TGTGCCAGCAGCTTTAACCCGGCGGCCTCCTACGAGCAGTACTTC
TRBJ2-7 TRBV24-1 few NA 12 CATSPGPYEQYF TGTGCCACCAGTCCAGGCCCCTACGAGCAGTACTTC
TRBJ2-7 TRBV19 NA TRBD2 15 CASKGGTSGSYEQYF TGTGCCAGTAAGGGAGGGACTAGCGGGAGCTACGAGCAGTACTTC
TRBJ1-1 TRBV5-1 NA NA 14 CASSLVRVGTEAFF TGCGCCAGCAGCTTGGTGAGGGTGGGCACTGAAGCTTTCTTT
TRBJ2-7 TRBV9 NA NA 13 CASSGGPSYEQYF TGTGCCAGCAGCGGAGGACCATCCTACGAGCAGTACTTC
TRBJ2-7 TRBV2 NA NA 14 CASRETGTLYEQYF TGTGCCAGCAGGGAAACAGGGACTCTCTACGAGCAGTACTTC
TRBJ1-2 TRBV5-1 NA NA 14 CASSPQGLNYGYTF TGCGCCAGCAGCCCGCAGGGCCTTAACTATGGCTACACCTTC
TRBJ1-4 TRBV2 NA NA 14 CASSVGPRGRKLFF TGTGCCAGCAGTGTAGGCCCCCGGGGTCGAAAACTGTTTTTT
TRBJ2-7 TRBV11-2 NA TRBD1 14 CASSYGTVSYEQYF TGTGCCAGCAGCTACGGGACAGTTTCCTACGAGCAGTACTTC
TRBJ2-1 TRBV16 NA NA 12 CASSQLPPEQFF TGTGCCAGCAGCCAACTTCCCCCTGAGCAGTTCTTC
TRBJ1-1 TRBV2 once NA 13 CASLQGLWAEAFF TGTGCCAGTCTTCAGGGCCTGTGGGCTGAAGCTTTCTTT
TRBJ1-2 TRBV11-2 NA NA 14 CASSFPDVTYGYTF TGTGCCAGCAGCTTCCCGGACGTAACCTATGGCTACACCTTC
TRBJ2-2 TRBV5-8 NA NA 14 CASSLGQPTGELFF TGTGCCAGCAGCTTGGGACAGCCCACCGGGGAGCTGTTTTTT
TRBJ2-1 TRBV7-2 NA NA 15 CASSLEGQVVNEQFF TGTGCCAGCAGCTTAGAGGGACAAGTTGTCAATGAGCAGTTCTTC
TRBJ1-1 TRBV21-1 NA NA 14 CASSPEREDTEAFF TGTGCCAGCAGCCCCGAGAGGGAGGACACTGAAGCTTTCTTT
TRBJ1-5 TRBV5-6 NA NA 15 CASSLMTGPNQPQHF TGTGCCAGCAGCTTGATGACAGGCCCCAATCAGCCCCAGCATTTT
TRBJ1-2 TRBV5-4 NA NA 16 CASSSGRGQQNYGYTF TGTGCCAGCAGCTCGGGGCGGGGGCAGCAGAACTATGGCTACACCTTC
TRBJ2-2 TRBV28 few NA 16 CASTPGDIAFTGELFF TGTGCCAGCACTCCCGGGGACATTGCTTTTACCGGGGAGCTGTTTTTT
TRBJ2-2 TRBV9 NA NA 13 CASSVGRTGELFF TGTGCCAGCAGCGTAGGGAGGACCGGGGAGCTGTTTTTT
TRBJ1-6 TRBV2 NA NA 15 CASSEWAGKGSPLHF TGTGCCAGCAGTGAATGGGCAGGGAAAGGTTCACCCCTCCACTTT
TRBJ2-1 TRBV7-3 NA TRBD2 17 CASSLKSAGVGYNEQFF TGTGCCAGCAGCTTAAAGTCTGCGGGAGTGGGCTACAATGAGCAGTTCTTC
TRBJ1-1 TRBV6-2/TRBV6-3 NA TRBD1 15 CASSYVGTANTEAFF TGTGCCAGCAGTTACGTCGGGACAGCCAACACTGAAGCTTTCTTT
TRBJ1-6 TRBV27 NA NA 14 CASGPGAGNSPLHF TGTGCCAGCGGTCCAGGGGCCGGGAATTCACCCCTCCACTTT
TRBJ1-5 TRBV30 NA NA 13 CAWSSQGSQPQHF TGTGCCTGGAGCTCACAGGGCAGTCAGCCCCAGCATTTT
TRBJ1-5 TRBV28 NA NA 17 CASSLWGGQGGNQPQHF TGTGCCAGCAGTTTATGGGGGGGACAAGGAGGCAATCAGCCCCAGCATTTT
TRBJ1-4 TRBV3-1/TRBV3-2 NA NA 14 CASSQVTGIEKLFF TGTGCCAGCAGCCAAGTGACGGGGATCGAAAAACTGTTTTTT
TRBJ2-2 TRBV7-2 NA NA 12 CASSRRGGELFF TGTGCCAGCAGCCGGAGGGGCGGGGAGCTGTTTTTT